Following are 21 T cell receptor beta chains from one sample sequenced in a study of shared clonotypes between healthy human individuals. TCRdb's copy holds only in-frame clones and misses some; the assay was immunoSEQ multiplex PCR. The table includes about 2 million clones, about 94% detected once. Terminally differentiated effector memory CD45RA+ cells were excluded from the naive CD8 cells, which were CD45RO-negative and positively selected for CCR7. Source material: naive CD8+ T cells sorted from blood. These receptor sequences come from a man between 18 and 35 years old in good health.

The chain has TRBV30 and TRBJ2-5; D is perhaps TRBD2 (5 bases). The CDR3 length is 15 residues. Trimming left V 0 bases short and J 1 base short, with 12 bases between. Germline V gene sequence: CDR1 GTSNPN, CDR2 SVGIG (reference sequence). The CDR3 reads CAWSVVKDFQETQYF. As DNA, the CDR3 is TGTGCCTGGAGTGTAGTGAAGGACTTCCAAGAGACCCAGTACTTC.

The chain recombines TRBV9 with TRBJ2-1; 11 bases are shared with TRBD2. The CDR3 spans 14 residues. The germline V gene encodes CDR1 SGDLS and CDR2 YYNGEE. V was pared by 3 bases and J by 5 bases, with 1 base of the junction left unmatched. This chain's CDR3 is CASSASGGNNEQFF. The CDR3 nucleotides are TGTGCCAGCAGCGCTAGCGGGGGGAACAATGAGCAGTTCTTC.

The rearrangement joins TRBV10-3 to TRBJ2-3; D unclear. Germline-derived CDR1 and CDR2 are ENHRY and SYGVKD. The CDR3 spans 12 residues. Deletions cut 3 bases from V and 1 base from J, with 2 bases between. In DNA form, the CDR3 reads TGTGCCATCAGTGACGGCACAGATACGCAGTATTTT. Translation gives CAISDGTDTQYF.

The sample holds one count of this clone. The chain carries TRBV5-1 and TRBJ1-3; no definite D call. The CDR3 spans 15 residues. Trimming took off 3 bases at V and 0 bases at J, with 10 bases between the two ends. CDR1 and CDR2 from the germline V gene are SGHRS and YFSETQ. CDR3 residues: CASSSDFSSGNTIYF. The CDR3 DNA is TGCGCCAGCAGCTCCGACTTTAGCTCTGGAAACACCATATATTTT. Supplemented by reference TRBV5-1 and TRBJ1-3, the full variable domain reads KAGVTQTPRYLIKTRGQQVTLSCSPISGHRSVSWYQQTPGQGLQFLFEYFSETQRNKGNFPGRFSGRQFSNSRSEMNVSTLELGDSALYLCASSSDFSSGNTIYFGEGSWLTVV.

The rearrangement links TRBV9 to TRBJ2-5; 7 bases line up with TRBD1. CDR1 and CDR2 from the germline V gene are SGDLS and YYNGEE. CDR3 length: 13 residues. Losses at the gene ends were 5 bases for V and 4 bases for J; bases not matched to a gene: 5. CDR3 region: CASSLDRAETQYF. The CDR3 nucleotides are TGTGCCAGCAGTCTCGACAGGGCAGAGACCCAGTACTTC.

The rearrangement uses TRBV29-1 and TRBJ2-1, with TRBD1 matching over 8 bases. Germline values: CDR1 SQVTM, CDR2 ANQGSEA. The length of the CDR3 is 15 residues. V shed 0 bases and J 8 bases; nucleotides not matched to a gene: 9. The CDR3 here is CSVEDWQGAHDEQFF. The CDR3 nucleotides read TGCAGCGTTGAAGATTGGCAGGGGGCGCACGATGAGCAGTTCTTC.

J is TRBJ2-1 and V is TRBV4-1; 9 nucleotides align to TRBD2. CDR1 is MGHRA, CDR2 YSYEKL, per germline. After removal of 0 bases from V and 4 bases from J, the junction contained 13 bases not matched to a gene. This CDR3 comprises 19 residues. The CDR3 DNA is TGCGCCAGCAGCCAAGAGAAGAGCGGGGGGACCAACCGGTACAATGAGCAGTTCTTC. It encodes CASSQEKSGGTNRYNEQFF.

The chain couples TRBV27 to TRBJ2-3; D is perhaps TRBD2 (5 bases). This CDR3 is 16 amino acids long. The V gene's germline CDR1 is MNHEY and CDR2 SMNVEV (reference sequence). V was clipped by 2 bases and J by 1 base, with 13 bases between them. DNA for the CDR3: TGTGCCAGCAGTTTAATTAAGTCGAGGGGCACAGATACGCAGTATTTT. It translates to CASSLIKSRGTDTQYF.

Concerning this clone: Other DNA sequences in the sample encode the same CDR3. The chain employs TRBV13 and TRBJ2-3, with D hard to call. Germline values: CDR1 PRHDT, CDR2 FYEKMQ (reference sequence). This CDR3 spans 13 amino acids. V was cut by 3 bases and J by 0 bases, with 4 bases left in between. DNA for the CDR3: TGTGCCAGCAGCTTGGCGAGCACAGATACGCAGTATTTT. Amino acids: CASSLASTDTQYF.

The gene calls are TRBV15 and TRBJ2-7; tentatively, D is TRBD1 or TRBD2 (5 bases each). The V end was cut by 9 bases, the J end by 2 bases, with 14 bases between. The CDR3 has 13 residues. Germline V gene lookup returns CDR1 LNHNV and CDR2 YYDKDF (reference sequence). CDR3 residues: CATEGWGTYEQYF. CDR3 coding DNA: TGTGCCACAGAGGGGTGGGGAACCTACGAGCAGTACTTC.

V usage is TRBV11-2 and J usage is TRBJ2-1; TRBD2 agrees at 8 bases. The germline V gene encodes CDR1 SGHAT and CDR2 FQNNGV. Unmatched junction bases numbered 2, after V lost 0 bases and J lost 1 base. This CDR3 has 16 amino acids. CDR3: CASSLEERGSYNEQFF. For the CDR3, the DNA is TGTGCCAGCAGCTTAGAAGAGCGGGGGTCCTACAATGAGCAGTTCTTC. The full variable domain, rest sourced from reference TRBV11-2 and TRBJ2-1, is EAGVAQSPRYKIIEKRQSVAFWCNPISGHATLYWYQQILGQGPKLLIQFQNNGVVDDSQLPKDRFSAERLKGVDSTLKIQPAKLEDSAVYLCASSLEERGSYNEQFFGPGTRLTVL.

The genes are TRBV13 and TRBJ2-5; 13 bases agree with TRBD2. With V trimmed by 1 base and J by 2 bases, 13 bases remained unmatched. Per the germline V gene, CDR1 is PRHDT and CDR2 is FYEKMQ (reference sequence). This CDR3 spans 20 amino acids. The CDR3 DNA follows: TGTGCCAGCAGCTTAGAGGGCGGGACTAGCGGGAAATTGGCACAAGAGACCCAGTACTTC. It codes for CASSLEGGTSGKLAQETQYF.

V is TRBV19 and J is TRBJ2-7, with 7 positions matching TRBD1. Per germline, CDR1 LNHDA and CDR2 SQIVND (reference sequence). With V trimmed by 4 bases and J by 4 bases, 7 bases remained unmatched. This CDR3 region has 14 residues. The CDR3 region is CASSTTGKTYEQYF. In DNA, the CDR3 is TGTGCCAGTAGTACGACAGGGAAAACTTACGAGCAGTACTTC.

This clone is a singleton in its sample. The chain couples TRBV28 to TRBJ1-5; the D is unclear. The germline gives CDR1 MDHEN, CDR2 SYDVKM. The CDR3 extends over 14 amino acids. V lost 1 base and J 7 bases, leaving 11 bases between the germline ends. The CDR3 DNA sequence: TGTGCCAGCAGTTTATTGCCCCTCGGCCAGCCCCAGCATTTT. Protein: CASSLLPLGQPQHF.

The chain couples TRBV2 to TRBJ2-2; TRBD2 might be the D (6 bases). With 3 bases removed from V and 5 bases from J, the gap between germline ends came to 10 bases. The length of the CDR3 is 14 residues. Germline V CDR1 and CDR2: SNHLY, FYNNEI. The DNA for the CDR3 is TGTGCCAGCAGTGAGCGGGGATGGACCGGGGAGCTGTTTTTT. It encodes CASSERGWTGELFF.

The gene calls are TRBV5-4 and TRBJ2-7; D not certain. Deletions cut 0 bases from V and 0 bases from J, with 7 bases between. This CDR3 comprises 14 residues. CDR1 and CDR2 from the germline V gene are SGHNT and YYREEE (reference sequence). The CDR3 nucleotides are TGTGCCAGCAGCTTGGTTTCGAACTCCTACGAGCAGTACTTC. Translating it yields CASSLVSNSYEQYF.

The chain uses TRBV6-1 and TRBJ1-1, with D perhaps TRBD1 (5 bases). Trimming took 2 bases from V and 6 from J, leaving 10 bases between them. Per the germline V gene, CDR1 is MNHNS and CDR2 is SASEGT. The CDR3 length is 13 residues. DNA of the CDR3: TGTGCCAGCAGTGAAACTGGGACGTCTGAAGCTTTCTTT. The encoded protein is CASSETGTSEAFF.

V is TRBV6-1 and J is TRBJ1-1, with D possibly being TRBD1 (6 bases). The CDR3 spans 19 residues. The germline CDR1 and CDR2 sequences are MNHNS and SASEGT. Trimming removed 2 bases at V and 4 bases at J, with 26 bases between. The chain's CDR3 is CASSENVWGADWGFTEAFF. The CDR3 nucleotides are TGTGCCAGCAGTGAAAATGTCTGGGGGGCTGACTGGGGGTTCACTGAAGCTTTCTTT.

The genes are TRBV21-1 and TRBJ1-2. TRBV21-1 is a recognized pseudogene. The CDR3 extends over 14 amino acids. CDR3 DNA: TGTGCCAGCAGCAATAAGTGTCGGCAGAAAAGCTACACCTTC. The encoded protein is CASSNKCRQKSYTF.

As concerns this clone: Other nucleotide sequences in the sample specify the same CDR3. This chain connects TRBV6-5 to TRBJ2-7, with D possibly matching TRBD2 (6 bases). The CDR3 consists of 13 residues. Germline CDR1 MNHEY, CDR2 SVGAGI. V lost 0 bases, J lost 6 bases, and 9 bases lay in between. The CDR3 DNA sequence: TGTGCCAGCAGTTACTCGGGAGGCCTCGAGCAGTACTTC. Translated, it gives CASSYSGGLEQYF.

The chain is built from TRBV11-2 and TRBJ2-1; maybe TRBD2 (5 bases). Trimming cost V 3 bases and J 9 bases, with 15 bases left between them. Per the germline V gene, CDR1 is SGHAT and CDR2 is FQNNGV. The CDR3 has 14 residues. The CDR3 spells CASSFLSVGVEQFF. In DNA form, the CDR3 reads TGTGCCAGCAGCTTCTTAAGCGTGGGAGTTGAGCAGTTCTTC.